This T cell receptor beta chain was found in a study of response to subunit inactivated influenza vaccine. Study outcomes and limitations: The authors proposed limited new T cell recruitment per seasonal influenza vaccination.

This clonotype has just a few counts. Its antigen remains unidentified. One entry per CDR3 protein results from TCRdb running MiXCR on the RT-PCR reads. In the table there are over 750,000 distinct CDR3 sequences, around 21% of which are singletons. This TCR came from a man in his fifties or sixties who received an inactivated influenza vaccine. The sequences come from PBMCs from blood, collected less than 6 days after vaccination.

The CDR3 nucleotides are TGCGCCAGCAGTCGGGGGACCCTTGGCTACACCTTC. Translation: CASSRGTLGYTF. The rearrangement uses TRBV5-1 and TRBJ1-2; D possibly corresponds to TRBD1 (5 bases). Between the trimmed V and J ends, which lost 5 bases and 7 bases, there was a span of 12 bases. In germline, CDR1 is SGHRS, CDR2 YFSETQ. This CDR3 has 12 amino acids.